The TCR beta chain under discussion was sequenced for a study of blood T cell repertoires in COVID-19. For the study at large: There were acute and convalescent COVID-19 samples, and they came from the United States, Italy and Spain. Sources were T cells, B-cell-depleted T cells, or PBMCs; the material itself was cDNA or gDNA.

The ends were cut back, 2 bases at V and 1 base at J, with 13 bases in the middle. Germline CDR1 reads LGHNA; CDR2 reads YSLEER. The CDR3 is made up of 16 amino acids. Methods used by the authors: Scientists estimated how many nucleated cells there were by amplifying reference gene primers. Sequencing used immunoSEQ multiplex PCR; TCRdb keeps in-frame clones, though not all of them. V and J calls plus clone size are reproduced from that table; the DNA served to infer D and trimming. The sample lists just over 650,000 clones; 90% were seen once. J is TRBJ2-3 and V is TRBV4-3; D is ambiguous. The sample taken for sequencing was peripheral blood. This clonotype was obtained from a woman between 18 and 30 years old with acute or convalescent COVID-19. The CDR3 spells CASSQSVAVGTDTQYF. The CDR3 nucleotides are TGCGCCAGCAGCCAAAGTGTGGCGGTGGGCACAGATACGCAGTATTTT.